This is a list of T cell receptor beta chains from one sample in a study of shared clonotypes between healthy human individuals. TCRdb's copy holds only in-frame clones and misses some; the assay was immunoSEQ multiplex PCR. The repertoire holds fewer than 800,000 clones, with about 90% as singletons. Material: naive CD8+ T cells sorted from blood. Every receptor here comes from a man aged 25 to 40 in good health. Both conserved end residues are part of each CDR3. A D gene is named only where the DNA matches it firmly. Only part of the rows carry a size: once, few, many, or a class if the clone is expanded.

d_call	clone_size	v_call	j_call	cdr3_aa	cdr3_nt
-	-	TRBV7-2	TRBJ2-7	CASSLGSGSEQYF	TGTGCCAGCAGCTTAGGGTCCGGGAGCGAGCAGTACTTC
TRBD1	-	TRBV9	TRBJ1-2	CASSAPGQGEEFVRYGYTF	TGTGCCAGCAGCGCCCCGGGACAGGGTGAAGAATTCGTTCGCTATGGCTACACCTTC
TRBD2	-	TRBV7-6	TRBJ2-1	CASSPGTSGRPLLGEQFF	TGTGCCAGCAGCCCAGGGACTAGCGGGAGGCCCCTGCTGGGGGAGCAGTTCTTC
-	-	TRBV7-3	TRBJ2-1	CASSQDLYNEQFF	TGTGCCAGCAGTCAAGACCTATACAATGAGCAGTTCTTC
TRBD1	-	TRBV11-2	TRBJ1-2	CASRPQGADGYTF	TGTGCCAGCAGACCACAGGGGGCCGATGGCTACACCTTC
-	-	TRBV11-1	TRBJ2-7	CASSDGDTSYEQYF	TGTGCCAGCAGCGATGGGGACACATCCTACGAGCAGTACTTC
-	-	TRBV15	TRBJ2-5	CATSRVRGTQETQYF	TGTGCCACCAGCAGAGTTAGGGGGACGCAAGAGACCCAGTACTTC
-	few	TRBV19	TRBJ2-3	CASSQMSTDTQYF	TGTGCCAGTAGCCAGATGTCCACAGATACGCAGTATTTT
TRBD2	-	TRBV5-1	TRBJ2-2	CASSLVVAGGTGELFF	TGCGCCAGCAGCTTGGTCGTAGCGGGAGGTACCGGGGAGCTGTTTTTT
-	-	TRBV10-3	TRBJ1-2	CAISDLGDGYGYTF	TGTGCCATCAGTGATTTGGGGGACGGCTATGGCTACACCTTC
-	-	TRBV6-6	TRBJ1-1	CASSQAVNTEAFF	TGTGCCAGCAGTCAAGCAGTGAACACTGAAGCTTTCTTT
-	-	TRBV4-2	TRBJ2-1	CASSQFRGSNEQFF	TGTGCCAGCAGCCAATTCAGGGGTAGCAATGAGCAGTTCTTC
TRBD2	once	TRBV13	TRBJ2-7	CASSSSAGGPYEQYF	TGTGCCAGCAGCTCCTCAGCGGGAGGGCCCTACGAGCAGTACTTC
-	-	TRBV29-1	TRBJ2-4	CSVELGLAKNIQYF	TGCAGCGTCGAGCTTGGGCTAGCCAAAAACATTCAGTACTTC
-	-	TRBV9	TRBJ2-1	CASSGNYLGTRNYNEQFF	TGTGCCAGCAGCGGAAACTACCTCGGGACTCGAAACTACAATGAGCAGTTCTTC
TRBD2	-	TRBV7-9	TRBJ2-1	CASSREREGRHEQFF	TGTGCCAGCAGCCGCGAGCGGGAGGGCCGTCATGAGCAGTTCTTC
-	-	TRBV7-3	TRBJ2-7	CASSLDRLHEQYF	TGTGCCAGCAGCTTAGATAGACTCCACGAGCAGTACTTC
-	-	TRBV5-1	TRBJ2-6	CASSLLPGWTSSGANVLTF	TGCGCCAGCAGCTTGTTACCTGGTTGGACGAGCTCTGGGGCCAACGTCCTGACTTTC
-	-	TRBV11-2	TRBJ2-1	CASSFTSRAYNEQFF	TGTGCCAGCAGCTTCACTAGCAGAGCCTACAATGAGCAGTTCTTC
-	-	TRBV10-3	TRBJ2-2	CAIASGSRTGELFF	TGTGCCATCGCCTCCGGGAGTCGCACCGGGGAGCTGTTTTTT
TRBD1	-	TRBV6-1	TRBJ1-5	CASSEYRGQPQHF	TGTGCCAGCAGTGAATACAGGGGCCAGCCCCAGCATTTT
-	-	TRBV27	TRBJ2-2	CASAEVGEVPGELFF	TGTGCCAGCGCAGAAGTGGGGGAAGTCCCCGGGGAGCTGTTTTTT
-	-	TRBV5-1	TRBJ1-5	CASSLGQDNQPQHF	TGCGCCAGCAGCTTGGGACAGGACAATCAGCCCCAGCATTTT
TRBD2	-	TRBV5-8	TRBJ2-1	CASSSGTTISSYNEQFF	TGTGCCAGCAGCTCCGGGACTACCATCAGCTCCTACAATGAGCAGTTCTTC
-	once	TRBV5-1	TRBJ1-1	CASSQPLENTEAFF	TGCGCCAGCAGCCAACCCCTTGAAAACACTGAAGCTTTCTTT
-	-	TRBV4-1	TRBJ2-7	CASSQDRRVYEQYF	TGCGCCAGCAGCCAAGATCGAAGGGTCTACGAGCAGTACTTC
-	-	TRBV4-3	TRBJ2-4	CASSHAVGELDIQYF	TGCGCCAGCAGCCACGCCGTTGGGGAGCTGGACATTCAGTACTTC
TRBD2	-	TRBV28	TRBJ2-1	CASSRLAGEKYNEQFF	TGTGCCAGCAGTCGCTTAGCGGGAGAGAAGTACAATGAGCAGTTCTTC
TRBD1	-	TRBV7-9	TRBJ1-1	CASSVPRTGDFFYTEAFF	TGTGCCAGCAGCGTACCGAGGACAGGGGACTTCTTTTACACTGAAGCTTTCTTT
TRBD1	-	TRBV15	TRBJ2-7	CATSRGAPGGYEQYF	TGTGCCACCAGCAGAGGGGCCCCAGGGGGCTACGAGCAGTACTTC
TRBD2	-	TRBV25-1	TRBJ2-5	CASSEYIASGSDSETQYF	TGTGCCAGCAGTGAATATATAGCTAGCGGGAGCGATTCAGAGACCCAGTACTTC
TRBD2	once	TRBV28	TRBJ2-1	CASSEGTSVFNEQFF	TGTGCCAGCAGTGAGGGGACTAGCGTGTTCAATGAGCAGTTCTTC
-	once	TRBV18	TRBJ2-5	CASSSTQGLGEETQYF	TGTGCCAGCTCATCAACACAGGGCCTTGGGGAAGAGACCCAGTACTTC
-	-	TRBV11-2	TRBJ1-3	CASSLLREHTIYF	TGTGCCAGCAGCTTATTACGGGAGCACACCATATATTTT
TRBD2	-	TRBV9	TRBJ2-1	CASSVFPSGMAYNEQFF	TGTGCCAGCAGCGTATTCCCGAGCGGGATGGCCTACAATGAGCAGTTCTTC
-	-	TRBV28	TRBJ2-3	CASRERGPTDTQYF	TGTGCCAGCAGGGAAAGAGGCCCCACAGATACGCAGTATTTT
TRBD2	-	TRBV15	TRBJ2-1	CATSRERLAVYNEQFF	TGTGCCACCAGCAGAGAGCGACTAGCGGTCTACAATGAGCAGTTCTTC
-	-	TRBV7-2	TRBJ1-5	CANSLGVLGSNQPQHF	TGTGCCAACAGCTTGGGGGTCCTGGGAAGCAATCAGCCCCAGCATTTT
-	-	TRBV9	TRBJ2-1	CASSPLNSDEQFF	TGTGCCAGCAGCCCACTCAATTCGGATGAGCAGTTCTTC
-	-	TRBV29-1	TRBJ2-7	CSVVSYEQYF	TGCAGCGTTGTCTCGTACGAGCAGTACTTC
TRBD1	-	TRBV5-1	TRBJ2-5	CASVDGLGTGVRETQYF	TGCGCCAGTGTGGATGGGTTGGGGACAGGGGTTCGAGAGACCCAGTACTTC
TRBD2	-	TRBV7-9	TRBJ2-1	CASSQRTSGSYEQFF	TGTGCCAGCAGCCAACGGACTAGCGGGAGTTATGAGCAGTTCTTC
-	-	TRBV5-4	TRBJ1-3	CASSLQRSSGNTIYF	TGTGCCAGCAGCTTACAGCGAAGTTCTGGAAACACCATATATTTT
-	-	TRBV19	TRBJ1-1	CASSAVGHTEAFF	TGTGCCAGTAGCGCCGTGGGTCACACTGAAGCTTTCTTT
-	-	TRBV4-1	TRBJ1-1	CASRHGVGAAFF	TGCGCCAGCAGACACGGGGTGGGAGCAGCTTTCTTT
-	-	TRBV7-9	TRBJ2-7	CASSSPLSYEQYF	TGTGCCAGCAGCTCGCCCCTTTCCTACGAGCAGTACTTC
TRBD1	-	TRBV7-9	TRBJ2-7	CASSSESGTGSYEQYF	TGTGCCAGCAGCTCGGAATCCGGGACAGGGAGTTACGAGCAGTACTTC
TRBD1	once	TRBV7-9	TRBJ2-3	CASRENSPGQLTDTQYF	TGTGCCAGCAGAGAGAACTCCCCGGGACAGCTTACAGATACGCAGTATTTT
TRBD2	-	TRBV29-1	TRBJ2-1	CSERTSGRSEQFF	TGCAGCGAAAGGACTAGCGGGAGGAGTGAGCAGTTCTTC
TRBD2	once	TRBV19	TRBJ2-7	CASSIGLASYEQYF	TGTGCCAGTAGTATAGGACTAGCTTCCTACGAGCAGTACTTC
-	-	TRBV27	TRBJ2-2	CASSPYLGIGYTGELFF	TGTGCCAGCAGTCCCTATCTGGGGATTGGGTACACCGGGGAGCTGTTTTTT
-	once	TRBV7-9	TRBJ2-1	CASSLAQGMDNEQFF	TGTGCCAGCAGCTTAGCGCAGGGGATGGACAATGAGCAGTTCTTC
-	-	TRBV4-1	TRBJ2-7	CASSQATGVIEQYF	TGCGCCAGCAGCCAAGCTACGGGAGTTATCGAGCAGTACTTC
-	-	TRBV5-4	TRBJ2-1	CASSQPGVDFHEQFF	TGTGCCAGCAGCCAGCCAGGAGTAGACTTTCATGAGCAGTTCTTC